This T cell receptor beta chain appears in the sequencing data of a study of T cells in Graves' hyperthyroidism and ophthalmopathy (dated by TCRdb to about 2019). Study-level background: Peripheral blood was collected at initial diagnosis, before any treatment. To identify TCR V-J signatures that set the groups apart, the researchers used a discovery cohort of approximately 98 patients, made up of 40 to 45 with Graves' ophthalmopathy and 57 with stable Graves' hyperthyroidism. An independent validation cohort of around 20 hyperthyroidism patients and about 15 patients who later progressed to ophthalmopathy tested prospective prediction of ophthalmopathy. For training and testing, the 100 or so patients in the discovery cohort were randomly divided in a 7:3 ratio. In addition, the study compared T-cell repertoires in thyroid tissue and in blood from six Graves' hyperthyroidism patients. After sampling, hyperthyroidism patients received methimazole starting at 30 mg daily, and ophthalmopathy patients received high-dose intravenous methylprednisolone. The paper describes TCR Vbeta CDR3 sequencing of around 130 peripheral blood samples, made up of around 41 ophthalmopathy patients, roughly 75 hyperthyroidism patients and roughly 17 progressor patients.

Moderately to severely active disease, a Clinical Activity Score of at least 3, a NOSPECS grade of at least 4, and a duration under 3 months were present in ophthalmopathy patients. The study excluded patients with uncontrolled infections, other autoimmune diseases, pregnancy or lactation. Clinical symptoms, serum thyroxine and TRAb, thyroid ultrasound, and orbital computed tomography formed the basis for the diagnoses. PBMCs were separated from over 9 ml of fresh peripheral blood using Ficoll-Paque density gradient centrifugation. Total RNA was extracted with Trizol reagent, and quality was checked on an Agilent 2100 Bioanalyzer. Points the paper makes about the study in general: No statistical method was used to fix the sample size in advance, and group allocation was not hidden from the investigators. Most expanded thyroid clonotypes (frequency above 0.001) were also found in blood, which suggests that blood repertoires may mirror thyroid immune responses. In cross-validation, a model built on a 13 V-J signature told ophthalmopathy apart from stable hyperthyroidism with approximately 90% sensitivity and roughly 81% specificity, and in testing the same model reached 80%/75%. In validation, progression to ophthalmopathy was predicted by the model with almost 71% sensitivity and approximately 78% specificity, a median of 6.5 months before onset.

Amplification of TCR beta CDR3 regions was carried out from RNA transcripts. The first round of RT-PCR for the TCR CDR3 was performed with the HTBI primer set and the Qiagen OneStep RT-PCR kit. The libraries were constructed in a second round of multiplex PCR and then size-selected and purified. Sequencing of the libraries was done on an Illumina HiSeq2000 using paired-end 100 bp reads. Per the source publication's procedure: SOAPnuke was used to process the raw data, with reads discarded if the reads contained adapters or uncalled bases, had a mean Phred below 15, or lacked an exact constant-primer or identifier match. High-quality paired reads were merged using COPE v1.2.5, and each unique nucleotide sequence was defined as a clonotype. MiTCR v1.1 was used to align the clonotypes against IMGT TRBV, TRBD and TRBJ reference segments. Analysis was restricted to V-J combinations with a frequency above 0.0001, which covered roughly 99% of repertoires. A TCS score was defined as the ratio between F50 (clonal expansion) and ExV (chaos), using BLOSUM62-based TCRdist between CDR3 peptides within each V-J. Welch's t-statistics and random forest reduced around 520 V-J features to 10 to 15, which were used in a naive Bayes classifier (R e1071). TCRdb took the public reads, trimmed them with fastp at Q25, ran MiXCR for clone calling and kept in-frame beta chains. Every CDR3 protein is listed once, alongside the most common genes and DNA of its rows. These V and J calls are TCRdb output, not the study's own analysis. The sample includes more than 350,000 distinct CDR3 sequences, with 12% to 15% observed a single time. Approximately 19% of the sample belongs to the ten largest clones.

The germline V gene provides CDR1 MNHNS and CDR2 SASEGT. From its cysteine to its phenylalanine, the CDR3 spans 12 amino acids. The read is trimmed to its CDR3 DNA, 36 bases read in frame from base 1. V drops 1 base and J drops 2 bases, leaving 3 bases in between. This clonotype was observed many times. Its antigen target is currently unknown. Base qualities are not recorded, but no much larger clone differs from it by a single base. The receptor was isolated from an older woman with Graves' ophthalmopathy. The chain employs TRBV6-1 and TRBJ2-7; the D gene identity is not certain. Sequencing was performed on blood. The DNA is TGTGCCAGCAGTGAAGTCCCCTACGAGCAGTACTTC. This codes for CASSEVPYEQYF.